This section outlines one T cell receptor (beta chain) sequence together with its context. This specimen belongs to a study of control samples from healthy donors and cancer patients. TCRdb's table, derived via immunoSEQ multiplex PCR, lists solely in-frame clones and lacks some. The data show 150,000 to 200,000 clones, about 91% seen once. V lost 7 bases, J lost 4 bases, and 7 bases lay in between. The CDR3 consists of 11 residues. Germline CDR1 LNHNV, CDR2 YYDKDF (reference sequence). The source is a woman aged 40 to 50 in good health. The chain is built from TRBV15 and TRBJ2-5, with D hard to call. The sample taken for sequencing was blood. The CDR3 DNA is TGTGCCACCACTAATCGAGAGACCCAGTACTTC. This translates into CATTNRETQYF.